These 16 T cell receptor beta chains were all obtained from the same sample, sequenced in a study of Ad26.COV2.S vaccination and SARS-CoV-2 variants. Regarding treatment: around 19 received Ad26.COV2.S at low or high dose, single or two shots; roughly 5 received placebo; per-sample allocation not given. The investigators took samples on day 63 after the first vaccine or placebo injection. Libraries were prepared by immunoSEQ multiplex PCR; TCRdb keeps only in-frame clonotypes and omits some of them. There are around 400,000 clones in the sample; 90% occur only once, and 12% lies in the top ten. This material consisted of peripheral blood, taken in a trial of Ad26.COV2.S vaccine versus placebo. Receptors were obtained from a person between 18 and 59 years old who received the Ad26.COV2.S COVID-19 vaccine or a placebo.

This clone was counted once. V usage is TRBV2 and J usage is TRBJ2-5, with D possibly TRBD2 on 6 matching bases. Germline V gene lookup returns CDR1 SNHLY and CDR2 FYNNEI. The CDR3 runs to 13 residues. V was shortened by 4 bases and J by 3 bases, with 9 bases between the two germline ends. The CDR3 loop is CASSGDFKETQYF. The CDR3 region has the DNA TGTGCCAGCAGTGGGGACTTTAAAGAGACCCAGTACTTC.

The chain recombines TRBV28 with TRBJ1-5; TRBD1 might be the D (5 bases). The CDR3 spans 13 residues. CDR1 is MDHEN and CDR2 is SYDVKM in the germline V gene. Trimming shortened V by 6 bases and J by 4 bases, and 10 bases separated the two germline ends. Written as DNA, the CDR3 is TGTGCCAGCAGCCCAACAGGTAATCAGCCCCAGCATTTT. As protein: CASSPTGNQPQHF.

The V call is TRBV9, the J call TRBJ2-3; no firm D call. The CDR3 is made up of 16 amino acids. Per germline, CDR1 SGDLS and CDR2 YYNGEE. V gave up 3 bases and J gave up 4 bases, with 18 bases separating them. This CDR3 reads CASSADGWVGADTQYF. Written as DNA, the CDR3 is TGTGCCAGCAGCGCCGACGGGTGGGTAGGCGCAGATACGCAGTATTTT.

The chain is built from TRBV11-2 and TRBJ2-7; possibly TRBD2 for D (6 bases). Trimming took off 1 base at V and 2 bases at J, with 18 bases between the two ends. The CDR3 runs 17 residues. CDR1 is SGHAT and CDR2 is FQNNGV in the germline V gene. The CDR3 DNA sequence: TGTGCCAGCAGCTTAGGTTCAACGGGGGACGGGGCCTACGAGCAGTACTTC. This codes for CASSLGSTGDGAYEQYF. Drawing the rest from reference TRBV11-2 and TRBJ2-7, the complete variable domain is EAGVAQSPRYKIIEKRQSVAFWCNPISGHATLYWYQQILGQGPKLLIQFQNNGVVDDSQLPKDRFSAERLKGVDSTLKIQPAKLEDSAVYLCASSLGSTGDGAYEQYFGPGTRLTVT.

The chain recombines TRBV27 with TRBJ1-4; 10 nucleotides match TRBD1. Trimming at V came to 2 bases and at J to 0 bases, leaving 18 bases not matched to a gene. The CDR3 totals 22 residues. Germline loops: CDR1 MNHEY, CDR2 SMNVEV (reference sequence). The CDR3 region has the DNA TGTGCCAGCAGTTTAACGGGACAGGGGAAGCTACCGATATCTGCAACTAATGAAAAACTGTTTTTT. Encoded protein: CASSLTGQGKLPISATNEKLFF. The full variable domain, rest sourced from reference TRBV27 and TRBJ1-4, is EAQVTQNPRYLITVTGKKLTVTCSQNMNHEYMSWYRQDPGLGLRQIYYSMNVEVTDKGDVPEGYKVSRKEKRNFPLILESPSPNQTSLYFCASSLTGQGKLPISATNEKLFFGSGTQLSVL.

This sequence joins TRBV9 and TRBJ1-4; 7 bases agree with TRBD1. This CDR3 comprises 13 residues. V was clipped by 7 bases and J by 7 bases; unmatched bases: 7. In germline, CDR1 is SGDLS, CDR2 YYNGEE. The CDR3 here is CASGTARGEKLFF. The CDR3 coding sequence is TGTGCCAGCGGGACAGCCAGGGGTGAAAAACTGTTTTTT.

The chain links TRBV27 to TRBJ2-7, with TRBD2 identical over 10 bases. V was clipped by 2 bases and J by 3 bases; unmatched bases: 4. CDR1 is MNHEY and CDR2 is SMNVEV in the germline V gene (reference sequence). This CDR3 has 15 amino acids. The CDR3: CASSLASGRVYEQYF. DNA for the CDR3: TGTGCCAGCAGTTTAGCTAGCGGGAGAGTCTACGAGCAGTACTTC.

The chain uses TRBV12-3 or TRBV12-4 and TRBJ2-7; D is perhaps TRBD1 (6 bases). V was cut by 5 bases and J by 3 bases, with 11 bases left in between. The CDR3 length is 13 residues. Here the CDR3 DNA reads TGTGCCAGCAGTACGGGACAAGACTACGAGCAGTACTTC. Its protein product is CASSTGQDYEQYF.

The chain couples TRBV9 to TRBJ2-5; D is perhaps TRBD1 (6 bases). CDR1 SGDLS and CDR2 YYNGEE come from the germline V gene. CDR3 length equals 16 residues. The V end lost 4 bases, the J end lost 1 base, and 17 bases lay between the germline ends. The CDR3 DNA is TGTGCCAGCAGCCCCCGCCGTCAGGGGCCCCAAGAGACCCAGTACTTC. Its translation: CASSPRRQGPQETQYF.

The rearrangement uses TRBV5-1 and TRBJ2-2; D gene unclear. The length of the CDR3 is 15 residues. Germline CDR1 reads SGHRS; CDR2 reads YFSETQ. The V end lost 0 bases, the J end lost 5 bases, and 11 bases lay between the germline ends. The CDR3 DNA is TGCGCCAGCAGCTTGGGCAGCGATACTACCGGGGAGCTGTTTTTT. Amino acid sequence: CASSLGSDTTGELFF.

The chain is built from TRBV6-5 and TRBJ1-1; tentatively, D is TRBD1 (6 bases). The CDR3 runs 14 residues. With 5 bases removed from V and 7 bases from J, the gap between germline ends came to 17 bases. Germline V gene data show CDR1 as MNHEY and CDR2 as SVGAGI. The CDR3, as DNA: TGTGCCAGCAGTATAACAGGGCAGGGGAATGAAGCTTTCTTT. It specifies CASSITGQGNEAFF.

The chain has TRBV27 and TRBJ1-4; tentative D call: TRBD1 (5 bases). Per the germline V gene, CDR1 is MNHEY and CDR2 is SMNVEV (reference sequence). Trimming cost V 6 bases and J 0 bases, with 8 bases left between them. CDR3 length: 14 amino acids. The CDR3 DNA follows: TGTGCCAGCAGACAGGTTGCAACTAATGAAAAACTGTTTTTT. Its protein product is CASRQVATNEKLFF.

J is TRBJ1-3 and V is TRBV6-1; D is undetermined. Trimming took off 0 bases at V and 6 bases at J, with 6 bases between the two ends. The germline V gene has CDR1 MNHNS and CDR2 SASEGT. The CDR3 runs 13 residues. The CDR3 region has the DNA TGTGCCAGCAGTGAAGCGATCCAAAACACCATATATTTT. Amino acid sequence: CASSEAIQNTIYF.

The CDR3 spells CATSATDRDRAPDTQYF. CDR3 DNA sequence: TGTGCCACCAGCGCTACAGACCGGGACAGGGCACCAGATACGCAGTATTTT. The V gene is TRBV24-1, the J gene TRBJ2-3; 9 nucleotides line up with TRBD1. Germline trimming cut 7 bases from V and 4 bases from J; bases unmatched to any gene: 14. CDR3 length: 17 residues. The germline gives CDR1 KGHDR, CDR2 SFDVKD.

The J gene is TRBJ2-1, the V gene TRBV5-1, with 11 bases fitting TRBD2. The CDR3 sequence is 16 residues long. CDR1 is SGHRS, CDR2 YFSETQ, per germline. V was pared by 0 bases and J by 5 bases, with 4 bases of the junction left unmatched. In nucleotides, the CDR3 is TGCGCCAGCAGCTTGGCCCCTAGCGGGGGGAACAATGAGCAGTTCTTC. Translation gives CASSLAPSGGNNEQFF.

This clone came up once. The chain uses TRBV5-4 and TRBJ2-3; D might be TRBD1 or TRBD2, each matching 5 bases. CDR3 length: 15 residues. The V end was cut by 3 bases, the J end by 0 bases, with 11 bases between. In germline, CDR1 is SGHNT, CDR2 YYREEE (reference sequence). The CDR3 loop reads CASSSGGASTDTQYF. DNA of the CDR3: TGTGCCAGCAGCTCTGGGGGAGCAAGCACAGATACGCAGTATTTT. Complete variable domain (other parts from reference TRBV5-4 and TRBJ2-3): ETGVTQSPTHLIKTRGQQVTLRCSSQSGHNTVSWYQQALGQGPQFIFQYYREEENGRGNFPPRFSGLQFPNYSSELNVNALELDDSALYLCASSSGGASTDTQYFGPGTRLTVL.